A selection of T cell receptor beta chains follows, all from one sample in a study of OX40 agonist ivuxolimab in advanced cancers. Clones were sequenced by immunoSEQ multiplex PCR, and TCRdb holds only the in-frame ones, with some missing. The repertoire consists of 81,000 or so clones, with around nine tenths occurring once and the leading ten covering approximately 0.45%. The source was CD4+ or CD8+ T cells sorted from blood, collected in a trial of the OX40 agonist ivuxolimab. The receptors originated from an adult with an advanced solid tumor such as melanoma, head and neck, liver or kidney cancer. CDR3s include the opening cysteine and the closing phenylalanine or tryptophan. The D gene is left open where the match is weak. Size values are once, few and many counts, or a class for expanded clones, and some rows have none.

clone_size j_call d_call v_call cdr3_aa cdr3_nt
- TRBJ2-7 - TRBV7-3 CASSLEVLGEQYF TGTGCCAGCAGCTTAGAGGTTCTAGGGGAGCAGTACTTC
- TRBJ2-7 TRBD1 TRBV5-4 CASSSQQGAGYEQYF TGTGCCAGCAGCTCTCAACAGGGGGCTGGGTACGAGCAGTACTTC
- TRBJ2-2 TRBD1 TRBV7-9 CASSLQGAGELFF TGTGCCAGCAGCTTACAGGGGGCCGGGGAGCTGTTTTTT
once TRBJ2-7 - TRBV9 CASSVGSGPNYEQYF TGTGCCAGCAGCGTAGGTTCCGGTCCCAACTACGAGCAGTACTTC
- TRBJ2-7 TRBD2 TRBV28 CASSSGLAGSSEQYF TGTGCCAGCAGTTCGGGGCTAGCGGGGTCCAGCGAGCAGTACTTC
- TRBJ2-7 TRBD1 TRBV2 CASSRDRSEYEQYF TGTGCCAGCAGCAGGGACAGATCCGAATACGAGCAGTACTTC
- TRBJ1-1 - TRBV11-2 CASSSGEKAFF TGTGCCAGCAGCAGCGGGGAGAAAGCTTTCTTT
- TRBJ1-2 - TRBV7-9 CASSPTSLQRYGYTF TGTGCCAGCAGCCCAACTTCCCTACAACGGTATGGCTACACCTTC
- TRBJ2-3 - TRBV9 CASSVGVAATDTQYF TGTGCCAGCAGCGTAGGGGTGGCAGCCACAGATACGCAGTATTTT
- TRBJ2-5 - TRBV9 CASSVYPQETQYF TGTGCCAGCAGCGTTTACCCCCAAGAGACCCAGTACTTC
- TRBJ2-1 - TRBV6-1 CASSERGWGNSSYNEQFF TGTGCCAGCAGTGAAAGGGGGTGGGGCAATAGCTCCTACAATGAGCAGTTCTTC
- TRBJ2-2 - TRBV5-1 CASSFPTGGELFF TGCGCCAGCAGCTTCCCGACGGGCGGGGAGCTGTTTTTT
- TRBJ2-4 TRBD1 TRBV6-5 CASSYMTGDGIQYF TGTGCCAGCAGTTACATGACAGGGGACGGCATTCAGTACTTC
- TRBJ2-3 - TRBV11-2 CASSFFLGGSTDTQYF TGTGCCAGCAGCTTTTTTCTGGGGGGTAGCACAGATACGCAGTATTTT
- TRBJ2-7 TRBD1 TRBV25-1 CASSGQGAREQYF TGTGCCAGCAGTGGACAGGGGGCGCGAGAGCAGTACTTC
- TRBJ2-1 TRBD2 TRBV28 CASSPYGEGSYNEQFF TGTGCCAGCAGCCCCTACGGGGAGGGTTCCTACAATGAGCAGTTCTTC
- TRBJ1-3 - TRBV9 CASSVNEASSGNTIYF TGTGCCAGCAGCGTAAATGAGGCCAGCTCTGGAAACACCATATATTTT
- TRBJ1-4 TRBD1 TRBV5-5 CASSSRGTGVTNEKLFF TGTGCCAGCAGCTCCAGAGGGACAGGGGTAACTAATGAAAAACTGTTTTTT
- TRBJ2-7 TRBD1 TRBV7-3 CASSLTRTGGEQYF TGTGCCAGCAGCTTAACCAGGACAGGGGGCGAGCAGTACTTC
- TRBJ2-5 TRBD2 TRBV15 CATSEGTSGGLQETQYF TGTGCCACCAGCGAGGGGACTAGCGGGGGACTCCAAGAGACCCAGTACTTC
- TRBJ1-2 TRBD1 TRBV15 CATSGRDSPSRGYTF TGTGCCACCAGCGGCCGGGACAGCCCATCGCGTGGCTACACCTTC
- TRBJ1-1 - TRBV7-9 CASSRSQGNTEAFF TGTGCCAGCAGCCGTTCACAGGGTAACACTGAAGCTTTCTTT
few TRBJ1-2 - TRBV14 CASSQGTGGWYGYTF TGTGCCAGCAGCCAAGGGACCGGCGGTTGGTATGGCTACACCTTC
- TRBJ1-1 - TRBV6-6 CASSNQAHTEAFF TGTGCCAGCAGTAATCAAGCCCACACTGAAGCTTTCTTT
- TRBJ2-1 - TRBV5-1 CASSSAVNVYNEQFF TGCGCCAGCAGCTCAGCGGTGAACGTCTACAATGAGCAGTTCTTC
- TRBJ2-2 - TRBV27 CASSSWIQGELFF TGTGCCAGCAGTTCCTGGATACAAGGGGAGCTGTTTTTT
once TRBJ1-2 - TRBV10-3 CAISDRGSDGYTF TGTGCCATCAGTGACCGGGGTAGCGATGGCTACACCTTC
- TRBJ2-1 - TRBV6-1 CASSVYNEQFF TGTGCCAGCAGTGTCTACAATGAGCAGTTCTTC
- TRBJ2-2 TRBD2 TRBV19 CASRGGRGLAGGQNTGELFF TGTGCCAGTAGGGGTGGCCGGGGACTAGCGGGGGGCCAGAACACCGGGGAGCTGTTTTTT
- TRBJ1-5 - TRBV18 CASADSPGGQPQHF TGTGCCAGCGCCGATTCTCCGGGCGGGCAGCCCCAGCATTTT
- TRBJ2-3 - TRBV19 CASSIVSAPDTQYF TGTGCCAGTAGTATAGTCTCAGCCCCGGATACGCAGTATTTT
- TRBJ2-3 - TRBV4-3 CASSQDEGQGSHVDTQYF TGCGCCAGCAGCCAAGATGAGGGGCAGGGGTCACACGTCGATACGCAGTATTTT
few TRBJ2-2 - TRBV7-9 CASSLVSGTTNTGELFF TGTGCCAGCAGCTTAGTGTCGGGAACCACGAACACCGGGGAGCTGTTTTTT
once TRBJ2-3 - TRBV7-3 CASSFRLTDTQYF TGTGCCAGCAGCTTCCGATTAACGGATACGCAGTATTTT
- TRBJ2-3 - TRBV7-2 CASSRSTGVTDTQYF TGTGCCAGCAGCCGATCGACAGGAGTAACAGATACGCAGTATTTT
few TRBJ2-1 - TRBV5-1 CASSVGTSYNEQFF TGCGCCAGCAGCGTCGGGACATCCTACAATGAGCAGTTCTTC
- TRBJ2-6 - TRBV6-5 CAIRQHSGANVLTF TGTGCCATACGACAACACTCTGGGGCCAACGTCCTGACTTTC
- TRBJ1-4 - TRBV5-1 CASSQGQNEKLFF TGCGCCAGCAGTCAGGGTCAGAATGAAAAACTGTTTTTT
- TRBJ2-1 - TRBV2 CASSQAESSYNEQFF TGTGCCAGCAGTCAAGCGGAGAGCTCCTACAATGAGCAGTTCTTC
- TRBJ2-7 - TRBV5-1 CASSFGDGGYEQYF TGCGCCAGCAGCTTCGGGGATGGGGGCTACGAGCAGTACTTC
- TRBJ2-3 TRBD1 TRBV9 CASSVPGQGTTDTQYF TGTGCCAGCAGCGTACCGGGACAGGGGACCACAGATACGCAGTATTTT
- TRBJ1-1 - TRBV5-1 CASSLDSVTEAFF TGCGCCAGCAGCTTGGACAGCGTCACTGAAGCTTTCTTT
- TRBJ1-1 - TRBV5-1 CASTMRGTAEAFF TGCGCCAGCACCATGAGAGGGACCGCTGAAGCTTTCTTT
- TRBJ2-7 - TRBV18 CASSSRAGYEQYF TGTGCCAGCTCATCCAGGGCGGGGTACGAGCAGTACTTC
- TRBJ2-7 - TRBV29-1 CSAIVLGRPYEQYF TGCAGCGCCATAGTATTGGGACGGCCCTACGAGCAGTACTTC
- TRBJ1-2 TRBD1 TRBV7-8 CASSLAGQGAYGYTF TGTGCCAGCAGCTTAGCGGGACAGGGAGCCTATGGCTACACCTTC
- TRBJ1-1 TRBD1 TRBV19 CASSIDPSSTGRNTEAFF TGTGCCAGTAGTATAGATCCATCGTCGACAGGGAGGAACACTGAAGCTTTCTTT
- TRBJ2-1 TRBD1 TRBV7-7 CASSLNDRGNEQFF TGTGCTAGCAGCCTAAACGACAGGGGGAATGAGCAGTTCTTC
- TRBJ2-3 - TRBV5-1 CASSGGGVADTQYF TGCGCCAGCAGCGGAGGGGGCGTCGCAGATACGCAGTATTTT
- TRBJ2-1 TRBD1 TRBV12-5 CASGLWDRGWNEQFF TGTGCTAGTGGTTTGTGGGACAGGGGGTGGAATGAGCAGTTCTTC
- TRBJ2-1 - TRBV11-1 CASSLSDEQFF TGTGCCAGCAGCTTAAGCGATGAGCAGTTCTTC
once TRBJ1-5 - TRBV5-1 CASSFLGGDNQPQHF TGCGCCAGCAGCTTTCTCGGGGGGGACAATCAGCCCCAGCATTTT
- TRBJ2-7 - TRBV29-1 CSVLGGATREQYF TGCAGCGTTCTTGGGGGGGCTACGCGCGAGCAGTACTTC
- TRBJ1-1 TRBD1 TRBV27 CASSLGGGQGAWITEAFF TGTGCCAGCAGTTTAGGAGGCGGACAGGGTGCGTGGATCACTGAAGCTTTCTTT
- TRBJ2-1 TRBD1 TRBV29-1 CSAGLGQSSYNEQFF TGCAGCGCCGGGCTGGGACAGTCTTCCTACAATGAGCAGTTCTTC